Included here is one TCR beta chain sequence, with context. This entry is derived from a study of control samples from healthy donors and cancer patients. The CDR3 extends over 16 amino acids. Looked up from germline, CDR1 is SNHLY and CDR2 is FYNNEI. V was clipped by 2 bases and J by 1 base, with 15 bases between them. Clones were read by immunoSEQ multiplex PCR, and TCRdb kept only the in-frame ones, dropping some. The sample lists 350,000 to 450,000 clones, approximately 90% occurring once. The receptor comes from a man in his forties with head and neck cancer. The sequenced sample was PBMCs. The chain couples TRBV2 to TRBJ2-7; D may be TRBD2 (5 bases). The CDR3 region is CASSESYGVGSYEQYF. The CDR3 DNA reads TGTGCCAGCAGTGAAAGTTACGGGGTAGGGTCCTACGAGCAGTACTTC.